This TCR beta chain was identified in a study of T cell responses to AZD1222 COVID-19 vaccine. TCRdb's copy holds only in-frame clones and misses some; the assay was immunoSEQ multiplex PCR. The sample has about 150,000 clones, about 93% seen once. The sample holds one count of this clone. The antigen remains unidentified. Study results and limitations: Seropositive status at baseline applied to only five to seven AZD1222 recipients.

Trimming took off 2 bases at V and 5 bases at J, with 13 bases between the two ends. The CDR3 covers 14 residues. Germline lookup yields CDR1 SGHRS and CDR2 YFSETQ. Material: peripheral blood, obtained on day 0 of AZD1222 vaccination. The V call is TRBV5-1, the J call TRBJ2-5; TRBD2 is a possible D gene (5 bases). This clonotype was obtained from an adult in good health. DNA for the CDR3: TGCGCCAGCAGCTTAGTACGGGGTGTGGAGACCCAGTACTTC. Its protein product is CASSLVRGVETQYF.